The rows below give T cell receptor beta chains drawn from one sample of a study of cytomegalovirus exposure and HLA in healthy donors. The method was immunoSEQ multiplex PCR; TCRdb's version includes in-frame clones alone and lacks a portion of them. The repertoire consists of some 150,000 clones, with around 90% occurring once and the leading ten covering over 3%. Sequenced: PBMCs. The receptors derive from a woman aged 18-35 years in good health and CMV-seropositive. Both conserved end residues are part of each CDR3. The D gene is left open where the match is weak. Clone size is shown for a subset of rows, as once, few, many or a class of expanded clone.

clone_size | cdr3_length | d_call | j_call | v_call | cdr3_aa | cdr3_nt
- | 16 | TRBD1 | TRBJ1-1 | TRBV30 | CAWSVRQGAGGTEAFF | TGTGCCTGGAGCGTGAGACAGGGGGCCGGGGGGACTGAAGCTTTCTTT
- | 18 | TRBD2 | TRBJ2-7 | TRBV4-2 | CASSQDRLAGGLNYEQYF | TGTGCCAGCAGCCAAGACCGGCTAGCGGGCGGCCTGAACTACGAGCAGTACTTC
- | 12 | - | TRBJ2-7 | TRBV28 | CASSHSSYEQYF | TGTGCCAGCAGTCACAGCTCCTACGAGCAGTACTTC
- | 14 | TRBD1 | TRBJ1-2 | TRBV28 | CASSLRTGFDGYTF | TGTGCCAGCAGTTTAAGGACAGGGTTTGATGGCTACACCTTC
- | 17 | TRBD2 | TRBJ2-7 | TRBV11-2 | CASSLGRPQREWYEQYF | TGTGCCAGCAGCTTAGGCCGCCCCCAGCGGGAGTGGTACGAGCAGTACTTC
- | 13 | TRBD1 | TRBJ1-2 | TRBV29-1 | CSVDGTGIYGYTF | TGCAGCGTTGACGGGACAGGCATATATGGCTACACCTTC
- | 17 | TRBD1 | TRBJ2-2 | TRBV5-4 | CASSPFRQGTNTGELFF | TGTGCCAGCAGCCCCTTTAGACAGGGAACAAACACCGGGGAGCTGTTTTTT
- | 15 | - | TRBJ1-1 | TRBV28 | CASRPSVGARTEAFF | TGTGCCAGCAGGCCTAGTGTGGGGGCGCGGACTGAAGCTTTCTTT
- | 19 | - | TRBJ2-2 | TRBV10-3 | CAISESRKIQGANTGELFF | TGTGCCATCAGTGAGTCCAGAAAAATACAGGGCGCGAACACCGGGGAGCTGTTTTTT
- | 16 | - | TRBJ2-2 | TRBV11-2 | CASSYEASSSFGELFF | TGTGCCAGCAGCTATGAGGCGTCTAGTTCTTTCGGGGAGCTGTTTTTT
- | 13 | TRBD2 | TRBJ2-1 | TRBV5-1 | CASSLTSGLEQFF | TGCGCCAGCAGCTTGACTAGCGGGCTTGAGCAGTTCTTC
once | 15 | TRBD2 | TRBJ2-1 | TRBV6-1 | CASRLGLAAYNEQFF | TGTGCCAGCAGGCTGGGACTAGCGGCTTACAATGAGCAGTTCTTC